These 15 T cell receptor beta chains were all obtained from the same sample, sequenced in a study of early T cells in non-severe SARS-CoV-2 infection. TCRdb analysed the 5' RACE reads with MiXCR anew, one entry per CDR3 protein. This sample carries roughly 45,000 distinct CDR3 sequences, roughly 6.1% of them seen once, and the ten largest clones take 5.5% to 8%. Material: whole blood, obtained at baseline. The source is an adult who was a healthcare worker with PCR-confirmed SARS-CoV-2 infection or an uninfected control (not recorded which).

This clonotype was observed many times. The chain combines TRBV11-2 with TRBJ2-1, with 8 bases fitting TRBD1. V trimming: 7 bases; J trimming: 16 bases; junction bases outside the gene matches: 9. Germline CDR1 reads SGHAT; CDR2 reads FQNNGV. The length of the CDR3 is 11 residues. The CDR3 DNA is TGTGCCAGCACCTCTCGGCAGGGGGCCTTCTTC. It yields the protein CASTSRQGAFF.

About this clonotype itself: Given a much more abundant clone one base away, this may be a read error. This chain links TRBV5-4 with TRBJ2-3; 8 bases fit TRBD1. The length of the CDR3 is 13 residues. Germline values: CDR1 SGHNT, CDR2 YYREEE (reference sequence). The CDR3 sequence is CASSNQGADTRYF. The CDR3 DNA reads TGTGCCAGCAGCAACCAGGGGGCCGATACGCGGTATTTT.

This clonotype has just a few counts. V is TRBV27 and J is TRBJ2-3; the D is unclear. The germline V gene has CDR1 MNHEY and CDR2 SMNVEV (reference sequence). The CDR3 runs 13 residues. V was pared by 0 bases and J by 6 bases, with 7 bases between. CDR3 amino acids: CASSLSLADTQYF. CDR3 nucleotide sequence: TGTGCCAGCAGTTTATCGCTTGCGGATACGCAGTATTTT.

This clonotype was counted ten times or more. This sequence joins TRBV29-1 and TRBJ1-5, with D possibly matching TRBD1 (5 bases). The CDR3 has 14 residues. Per the germline V gene, CDR1 is SQVTM and CDR2 is ANQGSEA. With 3 bases removed from V and 2 bases from J, the gap between germline ends came to 11 bases. CDR3 in DNA: TGCAGCGTTGAGGGGGGTAGGCGCAATCAGCCCCAGCATTTT. Translated: CSVEGGRRNQPQHF.

A few counts support this clonotype. This sequence joins TRBV5-1 and TRBJ1-2, with D perhaps TRBD1 (5 bases). V lost 4 bases and J 2 bases, leaving 15 bases between the germline ends. The CDR3 sequence is 15 residues long. The V gene's germline CDR1 is SGHRS and CDR2 YFSETQ. CDR3 bases: TGCGCCAGCAGCACCCAACCGGGGGTAAACTATGGCTACACCTTC. As protein: CASSTQPGVNYGYTF.

This clonotype has ten or more counts. This sequence joins TRBV21-1 and TRBJ2-1. TRBV21-1 is flagged as a pseudogene. The CDR3 is 20 residues long. The CDR3 protein is CASSKRLLGNLAALYNEQFF. CDR3 DNA sequence: TGTGCCAGCAGCAAAAGGCTATTGGGGAACTTAGCCGCCTTGTACAATGAGCAGTTCTTC.

This chain connects TRBV18 to TRBJ2-1; tentative D call: TRBD1 (5 bases). Looked up from germline, CDR1 is KGHSH and CDR2 is LQKENI. The length of the CDR3 is 14 residues. The V end lost 6 bases, the J end lost 1 base, and 10 bases lay between the germline ends. The DNA for the CDR3 is TGTGCCAGCTCCTCGACAGAGTCCTACAATGAGCAGTTCTTC. It encodes CASSSTESYNEQFF. Variable domain in full (rest from reference TRBV18 and TRBJ2-1): NAGVMQNPRHLVRRRGQEARLRCSPMKGHSHVYWYRQLPEEGLKFMVYLQKENIIDESGMPKERFSAEFPKEGPSILRIQQVVRGDSAAYFCASSSTESYNEQFFGPGTRLTVL.

The chain employs TRBV7-3 and TRBJ2-3; 12 nucleotides agree with TRBD2. CDR1 SGHTA and CDR2 FQGTGA come from the germline V gene. The CDR3 sequence is 16 residues long. V was pared by 5 bases and J by 5 bases, with 8 bases of the junction left unmatched. CDR3: CASSARLAGDLDTQYF. DNA for the CDR3: TGTGCCAGCAGCGCGAGACTAGCGGGAGATCTAGATACGCAGTATTTT.

This chain links TRBV6-1 with TRBJ2-4; D remains ambiguous. CDR3 length equals 18 residues. The V end was cut by 1 base, the J end by 1 base, with 17 bases between. Germline CDR1 and CDR2: MNHNS and SASEGT. This chain's CDR3 is CASSEGGQDRWAKNIQYF. The DNA for the CDR3 is TGTGCCAGCAGTGAAGGTGGGCAGGACCGGTGGGCCAAAAACATTCAGTACTTC.

This clonotype was counted ten times or more. V gene TRBV20-1 combines with J gene TRBJ2-1; 8 bases map to TRBD1. The trim removed 6 bases at V and 4 bases at J, leaving 8 bases unmatched. From germline, CDR1 is DFQATT and CDR2 SNEGSKA (reference sequence). This CDR3 has 14 amino acids. The CDR3 DNA reads as TGCAGTGCCAACGGACAGGGCGTATACAATGAGCAGTTCTTC. It is translated as CSANGQGVYNEQFF.

This clonotype was seen more than once but under ten times. This sequence joins TRBV6-6 and TRBJ1-5; 8 bases align to TRBD1. J gave up 3 bases and V 0 bases, and 16 bases lay outside the gene matches. The CDR3 length is 20 residues. Germline V gives CDR1 MNHNY, CDR2 SVGAGI (reference sequence). The CDR3 bases are TGTGCCAGCAGTTACTCGTTCAGGGGGCTTACCACCACCAACAATCAGCCCCAGCATTTT. This sequence encodes CASSYSFRGLTTTNNQPQHF.

The J gene is TRBJ2-1, the V gene TRBV2, with 7 nucleotides matching TRBD2. The V gene's germline CDR1 is SNHLY and CDR2 FYNNEI. J gave up 1 base and V 4 bases, and 10 bases lay outside the gene matches. The CDR3 is 17 residues long. CDR3 loop: CASSGERGLRSYNEQFF. Here the CDR3 DNA reads TGTGCCAGCAGTGGAGAGCGGGGATTACGGTCCTACAATGAGCAGTTCTTC.

This clonotype has a handful of counts. This chain links TRBV3-1 with TRBJ2-5, with 13 bases matching TRBD2. The CDR3 sequence is 16 residues long. J was trimmed by 1 base and V by 4 bases; bases with no gene match: 3. Germline CDR1 LGHDT, CDR2 YNNKEL (reference sequence). The CDR3 is CASSLWTSGSQETQYF. The CDR3 DNA reads as TGTGCCAGCAGCCTTTGGACTAGCGGGAGCCAAGAGACCCAGTACTTC.

The sample holds a few counts of this clonotype. The chain links TRBV12-3 or TRBV12-4 to TRBJ2-2; D tentatively reads TRBD1 or TRBD2 (5 bases each). CDR3 size: 16 residues. V was trimmed by 2 bases and J by 4 bases, leaving 14 bases between them. The CDR3 nucleotides read TGTGCCAGCAGTTTACGAGGGACCCCAGCCACCGGGGAGCTGTTTTTT. Protein: CASSLRGTPATGELFF.

Of note for this clonotype: The germline gene is not matched at one end of the junction; a read error may be the cause. The chain uses TRBV7-7 and TRBJ2-1, with a weak D call TRBD2 (6 bases). CDR3 length equals 15 residues. Per the germline V gene, CDR1 is SSHAT and CDR2 is FNYEAQ (reference sequence). The CDR3 region is CASSSLPGSSNEQFF. The CDR3 coding sequence is TGTGCTAGCAGCTCCCTACCCGGGAGTTCAAATGAGCAGTTCTTC.